This TCR beta chain was sequenced during a study of cytomegalovirus exposure and HLA in healthy donors. Study outcomes and limitations: Reported performance of the classifier showed diagnosis of cytomegalovirus status with high specificity and sensitivity. In vitro work confirmed that three CMV-associated chains recognize CMV antigens. Researchers counted some 150 TCR beta chains as cytomegalovirus-associated.

The assay was immunoSEQ multiplex PCR, and TCRdb's table has in-frame clones only and misses some. The sample carries 150,000 to 200,000 clones, more than 75% recorded once. The CDR3 covers 14 residues. CDR1 and CDR2 from the germline V gene are SGHRS and YFSETQ. Deletions cut 0 bases from V and 5 bases from J, with 11 bases between. Points on this clone: What it binds is not known.

V gene TRBV5-1 combines with J gene TRBJ1-1; a weak D match, TRBD1 (5 bases). Sequenced sample: PBMCs. The sequence was obtained from a man aged 18 to 30 in good health and CMV-seropositive. Here the CDR3 DNA reads TGCGCCAGCAGCTTGGCGCAGGGTCGAACTGAAGCTTTCTTT. Protein sequence: CASSLAQGRTEAFF. Based on the CDR3 plus reference TRBV5-1 and TRBJ1-1, the full variable domain is KAGVTQTPRYLIKTRGQQVTLSCSPISGHRSVSWYQQTPGQGLQFLFEYFSETQRNKGNFPGRFSGRQFSNSRSEMNVSTLELGDSALYLCASSLAQGRTEAFFGQGTRLTVV.